A selection of T cell receptor beta chains follows, all from one sample in a study of technical replicates of blood from a few donors. Some clones are missing from TCRdb's copy, which holds only in-frame ones; the method was immunoSEQ multiplex PCR. This sample has tens of thousands of clones; about 96% occur once, and the top ten carry roughly 0.35%. The sample taken for sequencing was T cells isolated from PBMCs. These receptors were obtained from a human donor in good health. Both conserved end residues are part of each CDR3. The D gene is left open where the match is weak. Clone size appears in some rows only: once, few, many, or a class for an expanded clone.

CDR3: CASSYSSGRAHEQFF; DNA: TGTGCCAGCAGTTACTCTAGCGGGAGGGCCCATGAGCAGTTCTTC; size: .; D: TRBD2; V: TRBV6-5; J: TRBJ2-1
CDR3: CASSKPGGSRRNEKLFF; DNA: TGTGCCAGCAGCAAGCCAGGGGGCTCCCGTCGAAATGAAAAACTGTTTTTT; size: once; D: .; V: TRBV21-1; J: TRBJ1-4
CDR3: CASSPEDTQYF; DNA: TGTGCCAGCAGTCCAGAAGATACGCAGTATTTT; size: .; D: .; V: TRBV28; J: TRBJ2-3
CDR3: CASSYQGYEQYF; DNA: TGTGCCAGCAGTTATCAGGGCTACGAGCAGTACTTC; size: once; D: .; V: TRBV27; J: TRBJ2-7
CDR3: CASSYAAAYNEQFF; DNA: TGTGCCAGCAGTTACGCGGCAGCCTACAATGAGCAGTTCTTC; size: .; D: .; V: TRBV6-5; J: TRBJ2-1
CDR3: CASSQERGVGGYNEKLFF; DNA: TGCGCCAGCAGCCAGGAACGTGGGGTAGGGGGATATAATGAAAAACTGTTTTTT; size: .; D: .; V: TRBV4-3; J: TRBJ1-4
CDR3: CAWSIGAGYEQYF; DNA: TGTGCCTGGAGCATAGGGGCCGGGTACGAGCAGTACTTC; size: .; D: .; V: TRBV30; J: TRBJ2-7
CDR3: CASSVDDHRDQPQHF; DNA: TGTGCCAGCAGCGTAGATGACCATCGGGATCAGCCCCAGCATTTT; size: .; D: .; V: TRBV9; J: TRBJ1-5
CDR3: CASSLTAYEQYF; DNA: TGTGCCAGCAGCTTAACAGCCTACGAGCAGTACTTC; size: .; D: .; V: TRBV7-2; J: TRBJ2-7
CDR3: CASSTRGLSGNTIYF; DNA: TGTGCCAGCAGTACGAGGGGGCTGTCTGGAAACACCATATATTTT; size: .; D: TRBD1; V: TRBV27; J: TRBJ1-3
CDR3: CASSLEQGMETQYF; DNA: TGCGCCAGCAGCTTGGAACAGGGGATGGAGACCCAGTACTTC; size: .; D: TRBD1; V: TRBV5-1; J: TRBJ2-5
CDR3: CASMAMNTEAFF; DNA: TGTGCCAGTATGGCAATGAACACTGAAGCTTTCTTT; size: .; D: .; V: TRBV19; J: TRBJ1-1
CDR3: CASSRGQPNEKLFF; DNA: TGTGCCAGCAGCCGCGGACAGCCAAATGAAAAACTGTTTTTT; size: .; D: .; V: TRBV2; J: TRBJ1-4
CDR3: CASSGLKGQGPPLDGYTF; DNA: TGTGCCAGCAGCGGGCTAAAGGGACAGGGGCCCCCCTTGGATGGCTACACCTTC; size: .; D: TRBD1; V: TRBV11-2; J: TRBJ1-2
CDR3: CAIGQGANTEAFF; DNA: TGTGCCATCGGACAGGGGGCCAACACTGAAGCTTTCTTT; size: .; D: TRBD1; V: TRBV2; J: TRBJ1-1
CDR3: CASSFPQGFLADTQYF; DNA: TGTGCCAGCAGCTTCCCCCAGGGGTTTTTAGCAGATACGCAGTATTTT; size: .; D: .; V: TRBV11-2; J: TRBJ2-3
CDR3: CSVADNPNEQYF; DNA: TGCAGCGTTGCGGACAATCCAAACGAGCAGTACTTC; size: once; D: .; V: TRBV29-1; J: TRBJ2-7
CDR3: CASSLGGNSYEQYF; DNA: TGTGCCAGCAGTTTGGGAGGGAATTCCTACGAGCAGTACTTC; size: once; D: TRBD2; V: TRBV27; J: TRBJ2-7
CDR3: CASSSARTGGSGANVLTF; DNA: TGTGCCAGCAGCTCAGCAAGGACAGGGGGCTCTGGGGCCAACGTCCTGACTTTC; size: .; D: TRBD1; V: TRBV11-2; J: TRBJ2-6
CDR3: CASSIEWALSYEQYF; DNA: TGTGCCAGTAGTATAGAGTGGGCCCTCTCCTACGAGCAGTACTTC; size: .; D: .; V: TRBV19; J: TRBJ2-7
CDR3: CASSTGPNYGYTF; DNA: TGTGCCAGCAGCACAGGCCCTAACTATGGCTACACCTTC; size: .; D: .; V: TRBV5-6; J: TRBJ1-2
CDR3: CASTQDRAQPQHF; DNA: TGTGCCAGCACTCAGGACAGGGCCCAGCCCCAGCATTTT; size: .; D: TRBD1; V: TRBV18; J: TRBJ1-5
CDR3: CAWRLLDPPYEQYF; DNA: TGTGCCTGGAGACTACTCGATCCTCCCTACGAGCAGTACTTC; size: .; D: .; V: TRBV30; J: TRBJ2-7
CDR3: CASSPTGWTEAFF; DNA: TGTGCCAGCAGTCCGACAGGGTGGACTGAAGCTTTCTTT; size: .; D: TRBD1; V: TRBV2; J: TRBJ1-1
CDR3: CASSYSRRTGYGYTF; DNA: TGTGCCAGCAGTTACTCTCGTAGGACAGGCTATGGCTACACCTTC; size: .; D: TRBD1; V: TRBV6-5; J: TRBJ1-2
CDR3: CASSLVRPYGYTF; DNA: TGCGCCAGCAGCTTGGTGAGGCCCTATGGCTACACCTTC; size: .; D: .; V: TRBV5-1; J: TRBJ1-2
CDR3: CATSKGGQLNEQYF; DNA: TGTGCCACCAGCAAGGGGGGGCAACTCAACGAGCAGTACTTC; size: .; D: .; V: TRBV15; J: TRBJ2-7
CDR3: CASSLDRVAGELFF; DNA: TGTGCCAGCAGCCTGGACAGGGTTGCCGGGGAGCTGTTTTTT; size: .; D: TRBD1; V: TRBV7-3; J: TRBJ2-2
CDR3: CASSQDWSGSIYEQYF; DNA: TGCGCCAGCAGCCAAGACTGGAGCGGTAGCATTTACGAGCAGTACTTC; size: .; D: .; V: TRBV4-3; J: TRBJ2-7
CDR3: CSVDGAINYGYTF; DNA: TGCAGCGTTGATGGGGCAATTAACTATGGCTACACCTTC; size: few; D: .; V: TRBV29-1; J: TRBJ1-2
CDR3: CASSLNAGNGYTF; DNA: TGTGCCAGCAGCTTAAACGCAGGGAACGGCTACACCTTC; size: .; D: .; V: TRBV7-3; J: TRBJ1-2
CDR3: CASSFPGAISEKLFF; DNA: TGTGCCAGCAGTTTTCCGGGAGCCATATCAGAAAAACTGTTTTTT; size: .; D: .; V: TRBV28; J: TRBJ1-4
CDR3: CASSASGNLKFF; DNA: TGTGCCAGCAGTGCTAGCGGGAACTTAAAGTTCTTC; size: .; D: TRBD2; V: TRBV2; J: TRBJ2-1
CDR3: CASSLGIPGQGAGQPQHF; DNA: TGTGCCAGCAGCTTGGGTATTCCGGGACAGGGGGCCGGGCAGCCCCAGCATTTT; size: .; D: TRBD1; V: TRBV5-6; J: TRBJ1-5
CDR3: CASSQGPGYEQYF; DNA: TGCGCCAGCAGCCAAGGTCCGGGCTACGAGCAGTACTTC; size: .; D: .; V: TRBV4-3; J: TRBJ2-7
CDR3: CASSEGEAGETQYF; DNA: TGTGCCAGCAGCGAAGGGGAAGCTGGCGAGACCCAGTACTTC; size: .; D: .; V: TRBV5-5; J: TRBJ2-5
CDR3: CASSISGQGHSYEQYF; DNA: TGTGCCAGCAGTATTTCCGGACAGGGCCATTCCTACGAGCAGTACTTC; size: .; D: TRBD1; V: TRBV2; J: TRBJ2-7
CDR3: CASSIGKTGTGELFF; DNA: TGTGCCAGTAGTATAGGGAAAACGGGTACCGGGGAGCTGTTTTTT; size: .; D: .; V: TRBV19; J: TRBJ2-2
CDR3: CATGLAGYNEQFF; DNA: TGTGCCACGGGACTAGCGGGATACAATGAGCAGTTCTTC; size: .; D: TRBD2; V: TRBV27; J: TRBJ2-1
CDR3: CASSQGQGGYEQYF; DNA: TGTGCCAGCAGTCAAGGACAGGGGGGCTACGAGCAGTACTTC; size: .; D: TRBD1; V: TRBV27; J: TRBJ2-7
CDR3: CASSQPGLAGDEQFF; DNA: TGCGCCAGCAGCCAGCCGGGACTAGCGGGAGATGAGCAGTTCTTC; size: .; D: TRBD2; V: TRBV4-1; J: TRBJ2-1
CDR3: CASSAKTGLETNEKLFF; DNA: TGTGCCAGCAGCGCAAAGACAGGGCTGGAGACTAATGAAAAACTGTTTTTT; size: .; D: TRBD1; V: TRBV9; J: TRBJ1-4
CDR3: CASSPTSRGMDEQFF; DNA: TGCGCCAGCAGCCCGACTAGTCGCGGCATGGATGAGCAGTTCTTC; size: .; D: .; V: TRBV4-3; J: TRBJ2-1
CDR3: CASSPQQSSGNTIYF; DNA: TGTGCCAGCAGTCCACAACAGAGCTCTGGAAACACCATATATTTT; size: .; D: .; V: TRBV6-5; J: TRBJ1-3
CDR3: CASRTTGPTSGRASEQFF; DNA: TGTGCCAGCAGAACGACAGGGCCTACTAGCGGGAGGGCCAGTGAGCAGTTCTTC; size: .; D: TRBD2; V: TRBV27; J: TRBJ2-1
CDR3: CASSLLGGNQPQHF; DNA: TGTGCCAGCAGCTTATTAGGGGGCAATCAGCCCCAGCATTTT; size: .; D: .; V: TRBV7-9; J: TRBJ1-5
CDR3: CASSQEGTGSYEQYF; DNA: TGCGCCAGCAGCCAAGAAGGGACAGGGAGCTACGAGCAGTACTTC; size: .; D: TRBD1; V: TRBV4-1; J: TRBJ2-7
CDR3: CAISDGTENTEAFF; DNA: TGTGCCATCAGTGATGGGACAGAAAACACTGAAGCTTTCTTT; size: .; D: TRBD1; V: TRBV10-3; J: TRBJ1-1
CDR3: CAWSVISGLTDTQYF; DNA: TGTGCCTGGAGCGTGATTAGCGGACTCACAGATACGCAGTATTTT; size: .; D: .; V: TRBV30; J: TRBJ2-3
CDR3: CAWSSDDSYQPQHF; DNA: TGTGCCTGGTCCTCAGACGACAGTTATCAGCCCCAGCATTTT; size: .; D: .; V: TRBV30; J: TRBJ1-5
CDR3: CASSSRDRAAETQYF; DNA: TGTGCCAGCAGTAGCCGGGACAGGGCTGCCGAGACCCAGTACTTC; size: .; D: TRBD1; V: TRBV6-1; J: TRBJ2-5
CDR3: CASSSGTTYTDTQYF; DNA: TGTGCCAGCAGCTCCGGGACTACCTACACAGATACGCAGTATTTT; size: once; D: TRBD2; V: TRBV7-3; J: TRBJ2-3
CDR3: CAWSLLASGINEQFF; DNA: TGTGCCTGGTCCCTGCTGGCTAGCGGGATCAATGAGCAGTTCTTC; size: .; D: TRBD2; V: TRBV30; J: TRBJ2-1
CDR3: CASRRQGALAFF; DNA: TGTGCCAGCAGACGACAGGGGGCCCTTGCTTTCTTT; size: .; D: TRBD1; V: TRBV28; J: TRBJ1-1
CDR3: CASSLLGGGETQYF; DNA: TGTGCCAGCAGTTTATTGGGAGGGGGAGAGACCCAGTACTTC; size: .; D: .; V: TRBV27; J: TRBJ2-5
CDR3: CASSLTSGHFNEQYF; DNA: TGTGCCAGCAGTTTAACTTCTGGACATTTCAACGAGCAGTACTTC; size: .; D: .; V: TRBV27; J: TRBJ2-7
CDR3: CASSQDLTGWYGYTF; DNA: TGTGCCAGCAGCCAAGACCTGACAGGGTGGTATGGCTACACCTTC; size: .; D: TRBD1; V: TRBV14; J: TRBJ1-2
CDR3: CASSFGLAGLAEQYF; DNA: TGTGCCAGCAGCTTCGGACTAGCGGGCCTCGCCGAGCAGTACTTC; size: .; D: TRBD2; V: TRBV7-9; J: TRBJ2-7
CDR3: CASSRWAGTGNTGELFF; DNA: TGTGCCAGCAGCCGGTGGGCCGGGACAGGTAACACCGGGGAGCTGTTTTTT; size: .; D: TRBD1; V: TRBV5-6; J: TRBJ2-2
CDR3: CASSLRQNTGELFF; DNA: TGTGCCAGCAGCCTGCGACAGAACACCGGGGAGCTGTTTTTT; size: .; D: .; V: TRBV5-6; J: TRBJ2-2